Each of the 16 T cell receptor beta chains below was sequenced from the same sample in a study of identical twins (TCRdb year 2016). The library was obtained by 5' RACE. Sequencing took place on an Illumina HiSeq 2000. The public sequencing data were trimmed at Q25 with fastp and processed into clonotypes with MiXCR by TCRdb, which kept only in-frame beta chains. Identical CDR3 protein sequences are pooled into one entry, listed with their most common genes and DNA. The sample has just under 550,000 distinct CDR3 sequences on record, about 15% of them singletons. Of the sample, roughly 0.43% is held by the ten largest clones. Separately, the same data were catalogued under a study of yellow fever vaccine responses in identical twins.

The sequenced sample consisted of CD4+ T cells sorted from blood. These receptors were taken from a young woman in good health.

V is TRBV20-1 and J is TRBJ1-1; a possible D gene is TRBD1 (5 bases). V shed 6 bases and J shed 1 base, with 12 bases lying between them. The CDR3 runs 13 residues. The V gene's germline CDR1 is DFQATT and CDR2 SNEGSKA (reference sequence). This CDR3 reads CSAPGLRNTEAFF. The CDR3 DNA follows: TGCAGTGCACCGGGACTCAGGAACACTGAAGCTTTCTTT.

This clonotype was seen only a few times. This chain connects TRBV5-1 to TRBJ1-1; TRBD1 might be the D (5 bases). Looked up from germline, CDR1 is SGHRS and CDR2 is YFSETQ. V lost 2 bases and J lost 7, with 12 bases in between. CDR3 length: 13 residues. In DNA form, the CDR3 reads TGCGCCAGCAGCTTAGGGACCGCCGATGAAGCTTTCTTT. Translation gives CASSLGTADEAFF. The variable domain in full, completed from reference TRBV5-1 and TRBJ1-1, reads KAGVTQTPRYLIKTRGQQVTLSCSPISGHRSVSWYQQTPGQGLQFLFEYFSETQRNKGNFPGRFSGRQFSNSRSEMNVSTLELGDSALYLCASSLGTADEAFFGQGTRLTVV.

This clonotype was seen a handful of times. V and J are TRBV28 and TRBJ1-2; TRBD1 agrees at 9 bases. The CDR3 runs to 16 residues. Germline CDR1 is MDHEN and CDR2 is SYDVKM. V trimming: 6 bases; J trimming: 4 bases; junction bases outside the gene matches: 12. In nucleotides, the CDR3 is TGTGCCAGCAGCAACCGCCGGGACAGGGCATCCTATGGCTACACCTTC. It specifies CASSNRRDRASYGYTF.

The chain employs TRBV5-1 and TRBJ2-2; possible D gene TRBD1, 6 bases. With 4 bases removed from V and 2 bases from J, the gap between germline ends came to 15 bases. Germline assignment: CDR1 SGHRS and CDR2 YFSETQ. This CDR3 spans 16 amino acids. CDR3 residues: CASSPSYRDNTGELFF. The CDR3 DNA reads as TGCGCCAGCAGCCCGTCATACAGGGATAACACCGGGGAGCTGTTTTTT.

This clonotype was counted between two and nine times. This chain links TRBV15 with TRBJ2-7, with D possibly TRBD2 on 5 matching bases. Germline loops: CDR1 LNHNV, CDR2 YYDKDF (reference sequence). This CDR3 has 15 residues. V dropped 6 bases and J dropped 3 bases, with 18 bases sitting between them. As DNA, the CDR3 is TGTGCCACCAGTTCCTCTGAGGGTTTGGGCTACGAGCAGTACTTC. Translation: CATSSSEGLGYEQYF.

There are a few counts of this clonotype. This chain joins TRBV3-1 and TRBJ1-2, with 8 nucleotides matching TRBD1. The CDR3 has 12 amino acids. The trim removed 4 bases at V and 5 bases at J, leaving 0 bases unmatched. CDR1 and CDR2 from the germline V gene are LGHDT and YNNKEL (reference sequence). The CDR3 bases are TGTGCCAGCAGCCGACAGGGGTATGGCTACACCTTC. As protein: CASSRQGYGYTF.

A few counts support this clonotype. The rearrangement links TRBV11-2 to TRBJ2-3; 8 nucleotides agree with TRBD2. This CDR3 comprises 19 residues. J lost 5 bases, V lost 5 bases, and 21 bases had no gene match. The germline V gene encodes CDR1 SGHAT and CDR2 FQNNGV. The CDR3 protein is CASSPLALTGGDVRDTQYF. The CDR3 DNA reads as TGTGCCAGCAGCCCCCTAGCCCTAACGGGAGGGGATGTGCGAGATACGCAGTATTTT.

The rearrangement joins TRBV6-1 to TRBJ2-2; 12 bases are a match to TRBD2. V lost 3 bases, J lost 1 base, and 6 bases stayed unmatched. Per germline, CDR1 MNHNS and CDR2 SASEGT. The CDR3 spans 18 residues. In DNA, the CDR3 is TGTGCCAGCAGTGACAGACTAGCGGGGGCCCTGAACACCGGGGAGCTGTTTTTT. This gives the protein CASSDRLAGALNTGELFF.

The CDR3 loop is CAVRTGTSGHNEQFF. In DNA, the CDR3 is TGTGCCGTTAGGACCGGGACTAGCGGGCACAATGAGCAGTTCTTC. The genes are TRBV12-3 or TRBV12-4 and TRBJ2-1; TRBD2 matches at 12 bases. The CDR3 consists of 15 residues. The V gene end was trimmed by 11 bases and the J gene end by 5 bases; junction bases not matched to a gene: 10.

This clonotype has just a few counts. The chain employs TRBV12-3 or TRBV12-4 and TRBJ1-2, with D possibly being TRBD1 (6 bases). The CDR3 sequence is 12 residues long. Trimming removed 5 bases at V and 7 bases at J, with 11 bases between. The CDR3 loop reads CASSPSGVGYTF. In nucleotides, the CDR3 is TGTGCCAGCAGTCCCTCAGGGGTTGGCTACACCTTC.

This clonotype was counted a few times. The rearrangement joins TRBV15 to TRBJ2-2; 8 nucleotides line up with TRBD2. The CDR3 length is 18 residues. V lost 0 bases and J lost 3; bases outside the gene matches: 9. CDR1 and CDR2 (germline): LNHNV, YYDKDF (reference sequence). The CDR3 DNA sequence: TGTGCCACCAGCAGAGATCCAGCGGGAGAGGTCCACACCGGGGAGCTGTTTTTT. Amino acid sequence: CATSRDPAGEVHTGELFF.

This clonotype has more than one count but fewer than ten. The V and J genes are TRBV7-9 and TRBJ2-1, with a possible D match to TRBD2 (5 bases). The CDR3 runs 17 residues. Germline V CDR1 and CDR2: SEHNR, FQNEAQ (reference sequence). V was trimmed by 4 bases and J by 4 bases, leaving 20 bases between them. The CDR3 DNA reads as TGTGCCAGCAGCTCTTACGACTACTCCTTCTCATACAATGAGCAGTTCTTC. Residues: CASSSYDYSFSYNEQFF.

This clonotype came up many times. This sequence joins TRBV29-1 and TRBJ2-1; 7 nucleotides line up with TRBD2. The V and J ends lost 7 bases and 0 bases, in that order; junction bases with no gene match: 9. Germline V lookup: CDR1 SQVTM, CDR2 ANQGSEA. The CDR3 has 15 residues. Written as DNA, the CDR3 is TGCAGCGCCTTTGAACTAGCGTTCTCCTACAATGAGCAGTTCTTC. As protein: CSAFELAFSYNEQFF.

This chain connects TRBV20-1 to TRBJ2-5; 9 bases align to TRBD2. CDR1 is DFQATT and CDR2 is SNEGSKA in the germline V gene (reference sequence). The CDR3 runs 18 residues. V was pared by 5 bases and J by 2 bases, with 18 bases of the junction left unmatched. The chain's CDR3 is CSALTRLTPGLAQETQYF. The CDR3, as DNA: TGCAGTGCTCTCACCCGTCTCACACCGGGACTAGCACAAGAGACCCAGTACTTC.

In its sample, this clonotype was seen a few times. CDR3 DNA sequence: TGCAGTGCTATAAAGCCCGGGACACCAAACACTGAAGCTTTCTTT. Protein: CSAIKPGTPNTEAFF. The chain joins TRBV20-1 to TRBJ1-1; D is possibly TRBD1 (6 bases). Trimming cost V 4 bases and J 2 bases, with 17 bases left between them. CDR1 and CDR2 from the germline V gene are DFQATT and SNEGSKA (reference sequence). The CDR3 runs 15 residues.

V usage is TRBV15 and J usage is TRBJ1-2; maybe TRBD1 (5 bases). The CDR3 runs 15 residues. Deletions cut 1 base from V and 0 bases from J, with 9 bases between. Germline V gene sequence: CDR1 LNHNV, CDR2 YYDKDF (reference sequence). The DNA for the CDR3 is TGTGCCACCAGCAGAGCTGGGGGGACTAACTATGGCTACACCTTC. Its protein is CATSRAGGTNYGYTF.